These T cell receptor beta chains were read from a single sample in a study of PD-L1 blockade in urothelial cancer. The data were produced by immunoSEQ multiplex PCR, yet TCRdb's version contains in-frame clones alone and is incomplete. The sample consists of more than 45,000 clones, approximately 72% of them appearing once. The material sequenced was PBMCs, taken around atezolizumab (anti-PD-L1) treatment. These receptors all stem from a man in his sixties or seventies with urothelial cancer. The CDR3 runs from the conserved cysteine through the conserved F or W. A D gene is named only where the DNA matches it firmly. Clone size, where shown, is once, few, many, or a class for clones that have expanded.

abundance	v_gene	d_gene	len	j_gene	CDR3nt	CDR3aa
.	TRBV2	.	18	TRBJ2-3	TGTGCCAGCGCTAAAGGGAGGACTGGACGCACTGACGGCGATACGCAGTATTTT	CASAKGRTGRTDGDTQYF
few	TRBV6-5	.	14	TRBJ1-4	TGTGCCAGCACCTCAGGGACATCGGGTGAAAAACTGTTTTTT	CASTSGTSGEKLFF
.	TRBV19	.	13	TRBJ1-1	TGTGCCAGTTCCCCGGGGAGGGTCACTGAAGCTTTCTTT	CASSPGRVTEAFF
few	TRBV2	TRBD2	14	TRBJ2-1	TGTGCCAGCAGCTCTGGACTAGCCAACAATGAGCAGTTCTTC	CASSSGLANNEQFF
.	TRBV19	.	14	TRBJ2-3	TGTGCCAGTAGTATAGCAGCGGAGACAGATACGCAGTATTTT	CASSIAAETDTQYF
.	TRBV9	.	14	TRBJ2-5	TGTGCCAGCAGCGTAGGACTAGGAGAGGAGACCCAGTACTTC	CASSVGLGEETQYF
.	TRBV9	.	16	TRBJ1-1	TGTGCCAGCAGCGTAGAACAGGGTCCTTTGTGGACTGAAGCTTTCTTT	CASSVEQGPLWTEAFF
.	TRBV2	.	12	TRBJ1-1	TGTGCCAGCAGTGTCAGTAACACTGAAGCTTTCTTT	CASSVSNTEAFF
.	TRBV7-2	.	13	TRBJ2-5	TGTGCCAGCAGCTCCCCCAGTCAAGAGACCCAGTACTTC	CASSSPSQETQYF
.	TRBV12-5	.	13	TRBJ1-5	TGTGCTAGTGGCGGGGTAGGCAATCAGCCCCAGCATTTT	CASGGVGNQPQHF
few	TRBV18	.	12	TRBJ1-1	TGTGCCAGCACCCGGTCGGACACTGAAGCTTTCTTT	CASTRSDTEAFF
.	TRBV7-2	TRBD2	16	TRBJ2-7	TGTGCCAGCAGCTTAGGTAGCGGGGGGCGCCCCTACGAGCAGTACTTC	CASSLGSGGRPYEQYF
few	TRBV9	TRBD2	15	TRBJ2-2	TGTGCCAGCAGCCCAAGGACTAGCGGGATGGGGGAGCTGTTTTTT	CASSPRTSGMGELFF
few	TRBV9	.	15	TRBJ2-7	TGTGCCAGCAGCCCTTCAGGGTATGGGTCCTACGAGCAGTACTTC	CASSPSGYGSYEQYF
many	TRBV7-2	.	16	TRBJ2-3	TGTGCCAGCAGCTTAACCGCAAACGGAGGCACAGATACGCAGTATTTT	CASSLTANGGTDTQYF
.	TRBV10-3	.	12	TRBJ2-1	TGTGCCATCGAGGACTTTAACAATGAGCAGTTCTTC	CAIEDFNNEQFF
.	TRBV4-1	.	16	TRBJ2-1	TGCGCCAGCAGCCAAGTGAACTTGGTTGCCTACAATGAGCAGTTCTTC	CASSQVNLVAYNEQFF
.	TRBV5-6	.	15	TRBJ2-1	TGTGCCAGCAGCTTGTACAGCGGGTCTTACAATGAGCAGTTCTTC	CASSLYSGSYNEQFF
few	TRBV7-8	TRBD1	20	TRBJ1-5	TGTGCCAGCAGCTGCCTCCGGGACAGACAGGCGAGACTAAGCAATCAGCCCCAGCATTTT	CASSCLRDRQARLSNQPQHF
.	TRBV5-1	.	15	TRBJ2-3	TGCGCCAGCAGCTTGAGGGAGATGGTGAAGAATACGCAGTATTTT	CASSLREMVKNTQYF
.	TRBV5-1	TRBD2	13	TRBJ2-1	TGCGCCAGCAGCCTAGCGGGAGACGGGGAGCAGTTCTTC	CASSLAGDGEQFF
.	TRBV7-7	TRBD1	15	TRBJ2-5	TGTGCCAGCAGCTTTGGGACAGACTCCCAAGAGACCCAGTACTTC	CASSFGTDSQETQYF
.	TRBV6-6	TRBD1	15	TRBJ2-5	TGTGCCAGCAAATATCGACAGGGTGTGGGAGAGACCCAGTACTTC	CASKYRQGVGETQYF
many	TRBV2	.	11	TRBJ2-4	TGTGCCACCCACAGAGGGAACATTCAGTACTTC	CATHRGNIQYF
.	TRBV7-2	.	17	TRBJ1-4	TGTGCCAGCAGCCCGCAGGGGTGGGCGAGAGGTTCTGAAAAACTGTTTTTT	CASSPQGWARGSEKLFF
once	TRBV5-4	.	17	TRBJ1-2	TGTGCCAGCAGCTTACCAGGGGCGGGTGAAGTTAACTATGGCTACACCTTC	CASSLPGAGEVNYGYTF
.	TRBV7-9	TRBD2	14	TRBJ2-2	TGTGCCGTTGGAGCGGGGACGAACACCGGGGAGCTGTTTTTT	CAVGAGTNTGELFF
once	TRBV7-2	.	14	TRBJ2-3	TGTGCCAGCAGCCCCCAAATGAGCACAGATACGCAGTATTTT	CASSPQMSTDTQYF
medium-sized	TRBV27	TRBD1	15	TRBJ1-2	TGTGCCAGCAGTTTTAGGGGACAGGGGGCGGGTGGCTACACCTTC	CASSFRGQGAGGYTF
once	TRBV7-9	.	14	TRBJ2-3	TGTGCCAGCAGCTTAGCGGCCGCCACAGATACGCAGTATTTT	CASSLAAATDTQYF
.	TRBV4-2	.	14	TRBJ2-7	TGTGCCAGCAGCCAGCGGGGACGGACCCCCGAGCAGTACTTC	CASSQRGRTPEQYF
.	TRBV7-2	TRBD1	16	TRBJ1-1	TGTGCCAGCAGCACGGGACAGGGAAGGCGGAACACTGAAGCTTTCTTT	CASSTGQGRRNTEAFF
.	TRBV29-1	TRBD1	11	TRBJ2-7	TGCAGCGTTGTCAGGGGGCTCGAGCAGTACTTC	CSVVRGLEQYF
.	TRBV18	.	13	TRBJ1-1	TGTGCCAGCTCTAGGGCAGGGGCCACTGAAGCTTTCTTT	CASSRAGATEAFF
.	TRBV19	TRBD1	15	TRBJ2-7	TGTGCCAGTACCCCAGGGGGCTCGCGCTACTACGAGCAGTACTTC	CASTPGGSRYYEQYF
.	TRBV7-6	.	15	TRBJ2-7	TGTGCCAGCAGCTTAGCGAACAGGGTAGGCTACGAGCAGTACTTC	CASSLANRVGYEQYF
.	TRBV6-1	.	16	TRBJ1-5	TGTGCCAGCAGTGTAAGTCCCGCGGCTTTAAATCAGCCCCAGCATTTT	CASSVSPAALNQPQHF